This note documents a single T cell receptor (beta chain) sequence. The sample comes from a study of blood T cell repertoires in COVID-19. Background on the study: There were acute and convalescent COVID-19 samples, and they came from the United States, Italy and Spain.

Germline V gene sequence: CDR1 SGHAT, CDR2 FQNNGV. Unmatched junction bases numbered 7, after V lost 1 base and J lost 8 bases. The CDR3 has 16 residues. TCRdb's copy holds only in-frame clones and misses some; the assay was immunoSEQ multiplex PCR. Among roughly 290,000 clones listed, roughly 90% were seen once. Symptom resolution, clearance, or two negative PCRs marked the recovered donors of Cohort 3. The sequence was obtained from a woman aged 40 to 49 who had recovered from COVID-19. J is TRBJ1-4 and V is TRBV11-2; 10 positions match TRBD1. Source material: PBMCs or T cells enriched from blood (not recorded which). CDR3 nucleotide sequence: TGTGCCAGCAGCTTAGGAGGGGGGACAGGGGCCGAAAAACTGTTTTTT. This translates into CASSLGGGTGAEKLFF.